This is a list of T cell receptor beta chains from one sample in a study of cytomegalovirus exposure and HLA in healthy donors. Repertoires were generated with immunoSEQ multiplex PCR, while TCRdb's copy carries only in-frame clones and drops some. Of 150,000 to 200,000 clones in the sample, around 79% were seen once. Material for sequencing was PBMCs. The receptors were sampled from a man aged 50-59 years in good health and CMV-seropositive. The CDR3 runs from the conserved cysteine through the conserved F or W. Fields, in order: V gene, D gene, J gene, clone size, CDR3 DNA, CDR3 protein. The D gene is left open where the match is weak. Only some rows state a clone size, as once, few, many or a class for expanded clones.

>TRBV15|.|TRBJ2-1|.
TGTGCCACCAGCAGTCCACCGGGAGACAATGAGCAGTTCTTC
CATSSPPGDNEQFF
>TRBV9|TRBD2|TRBJ2-1|.
TGTGCCAGCAGCCAAATCAGCGGGGGGGGATACAATGAGCAGTTCTTC
CASSQISGGGYNEQFF
>TRBV5-1|.|TRBJ1-1|.
TGCGCCAGCAGCTGGACCCAGACAGTGGGCACTGAAGCTTTCTTT
CASSWTQTVGTEAFF
>TRBV5-1|.|TRBJ1-1|.
TGCGCCAGCAGCTTGCAGGGATTGACTGAAGCTTTCTTT
CASSLQGLTEAFF
>TRBV4-2|TRBD1|TRBJ2-5|.
TGTGCCAGCAGCCAAGGGACAGGGGGTCAACTAGGAGAGACCCAGTACTTC
CASSQGTGGQLGETQYF
>TRBV7-3|TRBD1|TRBJ1-4|few
TGTGCCAGCAGCCCTAAAACGGGACAGTGGAATGAAAAACTGTTTTTT
CASSPKTGQWNEKLFF
>TRBV4-3|.|TRBJ2-2|.
TGCGCCAGCAGCCAAGACTACAGGGCCGGGGAGCTGTTTTTT
CASSQDYRAGELFF
>TRBV9|TRBD1|TRBJ1-4|.
TGTGCCAGCAGCGTAGCAGGGGGCATTAATGAAAAACTGTTTTTT
CASSVAGGINEKLFF
>TRBV27|.|TRBJ1-5|.
TGTGCCAGCAGTTACTCACAGGGTTACAATCAGCCCCAGCATTTT
CASSYSQGYNQPQHF
>TRBV6-1|TRBD1|TRBJ1-1|.
TGTGCCAGCAGTGCCCAGAAAAGGGGGCGATTGAACACTGAAGCTTTCTTT
CASSAQKRGRLNTEAFF
>TRBV28|TRBD2|TRBJ2-3|.
TGTGCCAGCAGTTTAAGGACACTAGCGGGGGATACGCAGTATTTT
CASSLRTLAGDTQYF
>TRBV10-3|.|TRBJ2-1|.
TGTGCCATCAGTGACCCTTTAATAGGGAGCTCCTACAATGAGCAGTTCTTC
CAISDPLIGSSYNEQFF
>TRBV19|.|TRBJ1-2|.
TGTGCCAGTAGTCCAGGAGGTGTGACTAACTATGGCTACACCTTC
CASSPGGVTNYGYTF
>TRBV5-3|.|TRBJ2-7|.
TGTGCCAGAATGGCGGTTGACTACGAGCAGTACTTC
CARMAVDYEQYF
>TRBV30|.|TRBJ1-6|.
TGTGCCTGGACTTACCTCCTGACAGGATCACCCCTCCACTTT
CAWTYLLTGSPLHF
>TRBV29-1|TRBD2|TRBJ2-5|few
TGCAGCGTATGGACTAGCCGGTCCGGGACCCAGTACTTC
CSVWTSRSGTQYF